This T cell receptor (beta chain) is drawn from a study of T cell repertoires in cytomegalovirus infection (dated by TCRdb to about 2019). For context, the study as a whole: Donor HLA type was relevant to the analysis, because carriage of CMV infection together with the matching HLA type was indicated by public TCR beta signatures. Findings and caveats that apply to the study as a whole: In both this cohort and an independent roughly 350-donor cohort, the cumulative frequency of public TCR beta family members distinguished carriers of CMV infection plus the relevant HLA type. The ex vivo response was dominated by HLA-C-restricted CMV-specific TCR beta clonotypes, which also provided the single most frequent clonotype in two of eight donors.

Instrument used: Illumina HiSeq 1500. The public reads were run again by TCRdb, first through fastp at Q25 and then through MiXCR, and only productive beta chains were kept. Rows merge per CDR3 protein into single entries with the most common DNA and genes. This sample lists about 320,000 distinct CDR3 sequences; around a tenth were detected once. Jointly, the top ten make up around 4.1% of the sample. Concerning this clonotype itself: Its antigen is unknown. No per-base quality is available; no much larger clone lies one base away.

The clonotype comes from a human donor in good health (CMV status not recorded). Some clones in this sample may be carry-over from other donors' samples. The sequencing input was PBMCs.

The CDR3 corresponds to CASSYRSSLADLYNEQFF. The nucleotides are TGTGCCAGCAGTTACAGGTCGTCCTTAGCGGACTTATACAATGAGCAGTTCTTC. The chain is encoded by TRBV7-9 joined to TRBJ2-1; possibly the D gene is TRBD2, per 6 matching bases. The CDR3 holds 18 amino acids from the cysteine to the phenylalanine. Here the CDR3 DNA is all that survives: 54 bases in frame from base 1. The germline V gene (reference sequence) supplies CDR1 SEHNR and CDR2 FQNEAQ. V is pared back by 6 bases and J by 4 bases, with 25 bases lying between the germline termini.